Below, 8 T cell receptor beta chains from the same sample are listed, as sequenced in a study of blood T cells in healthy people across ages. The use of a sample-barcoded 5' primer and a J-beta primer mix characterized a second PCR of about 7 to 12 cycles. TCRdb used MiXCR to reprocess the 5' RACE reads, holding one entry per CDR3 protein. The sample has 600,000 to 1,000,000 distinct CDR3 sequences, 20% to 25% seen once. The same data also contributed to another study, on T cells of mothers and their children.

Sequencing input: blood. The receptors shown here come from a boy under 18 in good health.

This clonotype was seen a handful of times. Written as DNA, the CDR3 is TGTGCCAGCAGTTTATTTTCACAGAGCTACGAGCAGTACTTC. Amino acids: CASSLFSQSYEQYF. This rearrangement joins TRBV27 to TRBJ2-7; no definite D call. The CDR3 totals 14 residues. Trimming left V 1 base short and J 3 bases short, with 10 bases between. Germline V CDR1 and CDR2: MNHEY, SMNVEV (reference sequence).

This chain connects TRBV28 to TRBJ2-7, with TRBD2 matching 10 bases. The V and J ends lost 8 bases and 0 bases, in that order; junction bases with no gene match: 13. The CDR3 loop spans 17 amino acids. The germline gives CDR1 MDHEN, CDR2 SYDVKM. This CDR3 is CASGTTGLAESSYEQYF. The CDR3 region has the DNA TGTGCCAGCGGCACAACCGGACTAGCGGAGAGCTCCTACGAGCAGTACTTC.

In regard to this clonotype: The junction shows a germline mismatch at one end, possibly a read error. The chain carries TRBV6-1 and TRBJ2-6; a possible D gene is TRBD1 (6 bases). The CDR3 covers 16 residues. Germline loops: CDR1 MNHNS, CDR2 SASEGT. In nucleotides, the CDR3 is TGTGTCAGCAGTCGCACAGGGTCTACTGGGGCCAACGTCCTGACTTTC. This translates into CVSSRTGSTGANVLTF.

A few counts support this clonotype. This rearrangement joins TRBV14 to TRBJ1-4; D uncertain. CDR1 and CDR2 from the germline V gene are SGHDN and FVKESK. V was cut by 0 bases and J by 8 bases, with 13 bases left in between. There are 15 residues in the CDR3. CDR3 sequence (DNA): TGTGCCAGCAGCCAAGATAAGGGAGTTAAAGAAAAACTGTTTTTT. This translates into CASSQDKGVKEKLFF.

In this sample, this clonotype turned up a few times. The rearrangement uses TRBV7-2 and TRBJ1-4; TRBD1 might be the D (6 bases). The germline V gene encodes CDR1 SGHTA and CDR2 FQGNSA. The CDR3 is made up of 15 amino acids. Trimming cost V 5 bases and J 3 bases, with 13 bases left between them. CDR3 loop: CASSVFRGPNEKLFF. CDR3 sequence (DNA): TGTGCCAGCAGCGTCTTCCGGGGGCCTAATGAAAAACTGTTTTTT. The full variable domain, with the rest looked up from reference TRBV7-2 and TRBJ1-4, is GAGVSQSPSNKVTEKGKDVELRCDPISGHTALYWYRQSLGQGLEFLIYFQGNSAPDKSGLPSDRFSAERTGGSVSTLTIQRTQQEDSAVYLCASSVFRGPNEKLFFGSGTQLSVL.

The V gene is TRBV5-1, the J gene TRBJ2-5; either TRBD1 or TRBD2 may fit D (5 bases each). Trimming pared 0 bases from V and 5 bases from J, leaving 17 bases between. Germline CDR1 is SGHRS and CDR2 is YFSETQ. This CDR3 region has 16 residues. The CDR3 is CASSLGATGTTETQYF. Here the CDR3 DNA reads TGCGCCAGCAGCTTGGGGGCGACGGGGACGACGGAGACCCAGTACTTC.

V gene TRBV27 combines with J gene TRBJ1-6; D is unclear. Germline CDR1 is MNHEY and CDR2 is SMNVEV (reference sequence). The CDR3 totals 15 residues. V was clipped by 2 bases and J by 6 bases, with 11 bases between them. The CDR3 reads CASSLGEAANSPLHF. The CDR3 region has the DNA TGTGCCAGCAGTTTAGGGGAGGCGGCTAATTCACCCCTCCACTTT.

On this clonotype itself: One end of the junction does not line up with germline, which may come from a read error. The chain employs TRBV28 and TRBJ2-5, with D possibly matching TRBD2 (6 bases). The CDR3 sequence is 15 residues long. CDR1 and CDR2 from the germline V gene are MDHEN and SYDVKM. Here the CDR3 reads CAILTWGELRESQYF. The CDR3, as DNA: TGTGCCATCCTTACTTGGGGGGAGTTGAGAGAGTCCCAGTACTTC.